This T cell receptor beta chain was recovered during a study of T cells after yellow fever vaccination. This clonotype was recorded a few times. Trimming took 1 base from V and 6 from J, leaving 15 bases between them. The CDR3 is 15 residues long. Germline V CDR1 and CDR2: SGHTA, FQGNSA. A process of 5'RACE template switching, which added a universal primer site and UMIs, was used to make TCR cDNA. TCRdb redid the calling of the 5' RACE reads with MiXCR, one entry per CDR3 protein. The profile covers 450,000 to 650,000 distinct CDR3 sequences, with roughly 14% appearing a single time and about an eighth taken by the ten largest.

This sample comprised PBMCs, obtained on the day of the yellow fever booster vaccination. The sequence came from a man younger than 45 who received the YFV17D yellow fever vaccine. V and J are TRBV7-2 and TRBJ2-5; D might be TRBD2 (7 bases). CDR3: CASSLGGGGIKTQYF. Written as DNA, the CDR3 is TGTGCCAGCAGCTTAGGAGGGGGAGGGATCAAGACCCAGTACTTC.